One sample yielded the 27 T cell receptor beta chains listed below, sequenced in a study of blood T cell repertoires in COVID-19. Clones were sequenced by immunoSEQ multiplex PCR, and TCRdb holds only the in-frame ones, with some missing. The sample consists of roughly 63,000 clones, roughly 71% of them appearing once. Sequencing was performed on peripheral blood. These receptors all come from a woman older than 75 with acute or convalescent COVID-19.

This chain links TRBV15 with TRBJ2-7; tentative D call: TRBD2 (6 bases). Trimming left V 3 bases short and J 7 bases short, with 19 bases between. Germline loops: CDR1 LNHNV, CDR2 YYDKDF (reference sequence). CDR3 length: 15 residues. In DNA, the CDR3 is TGTGCCACCAGCAGGGGACGGGACTCATTTCGGGAGCAGTACTTC. This sequence encodes CATSRGRDSFREQYF.

V and J are TRBV27 and TRBJ2-3, with D maybe TRBD2 (6 bases). With 5 bases removed from V and 4 bases from J, the gap between germline ends came to 16 bases. This CDR3 is built from 15 residues. Germline lookup yields CDR1 MNHEY and CDR2 SMNVEV (reference sequence). This CDR3 is CASSPQGGVADTQYF. DNA of the CDR3: TGTGCCAGCAGTCCTCAGGGCGGGGTGGCAGATACGCAGTATTTT.

This clone showed up just a few times. The chain has TRBV4-2 and TRBJ2-3; 12 nucleotides match TRBD1. The CDR3 extends over 22 amino acids. Germline V gene sequence: CDR1 LGHNA, CDR2 YNFKEQ. J was trimmed by 2 bases and V by 4 bases; bases with no gene match: 22. CDR3: CASSLRDRGRLGRGAYTDTQYF. In DNA form, the CDR3 reads TGTGCCAGCAGCCTCCGGGACAGGGGGCGATTAGGTCGAGGTGCCTACACAGATACGCAGTATTTT.

V gene TRBV5-1 combines with J gene TRBJ2-7, with D possibly TRBD1 on 5 matching bases. The CDR3 length is 14 residues. Between the trimmed V and J ends, which lost 7 bases and 5 bases, there was a span of 19 bases. From germline, CDR1 is SGHRS and CDR2 YFSETQ. The CDR3 DNA reads TGCGCCAGCGTCAGGTCGGACCCCAGGGACGAGCAGTACTTC. Translating gives CASVRSDPRDEQYF. Complete variable domain (other parts from reference TRBV5-1 and TRBJ2-7): KAGVTQTPRYLIKTRGQQVTLSCSPISGHRSVSWYQQTPGQGLQFLFEYFSETQRNKGNFPGRFSGRQFSNSRSEMNVSTLELGDSALYLCASVRSDPRDEQYFGPGTRLTVT.

This sequence joins TRBV10-2 and TRBJ2-7; 13 bases are a match to TRBD2. V shed 3 bases, J shed 5 bases, and the junction held 7 bases outside the gene matches. In germline, CDR1 is WSHSY, CDR2 SAAADI. The CDR3 length is 16 residues. The CDR3 loop reads CASSELTTSGRNEQYF. Here the CDR3 DNA reads TGCGCCAGCAGTGAATTGACGACTAGCGGGAGGAACGAGCAGTACTTC.

This chain uses TRBV6-2 or TRBV6-3 with TRBJ2-1; 9 nucleotides match TRBD1. Trimming at V came to 4 bases and at J to 4 bases, leaving 11 bases not matched to a gene. This CDR3 has 17 amino acids. The V gene's germline CDR1 is MNHEY and CDR2 SVGEGT. The DNA of the CDR3 is TGTGCCAGCAGTTCGGGACAGGGAATCTCTGCATACAATGAGCAGTTCTTC. Protein sequence: CASSSGQGISAYNEQFF.

The chain joins TRBV11-2 to TRBJ2-7; 7 nucleotides line up with TRBD2. Germline lookup yields CDR1 SGHAT and CDR2 FQNNGV. The V segment lost 4 bases and the J segment 2 bases; nucleotides outside the gene matches: 5. The CDR3 is 14 residues long. CDR3 protein: CASSYSGIPYEQYF. The CDR3 DNA follows: TGTGCCAGCAGCTACAGCGGGATCCCCTACGAGCAGTACTTC.

The chain employs TRBV20-1 and TRBJ1-5; D not certain. Deletions cut 6 bases from V and 0 bases from J, with 12 bases between. Germline CDR1 reads DFQATT; CDR2 reads SNEGSKA (reference sequence). The length of the CDR3 is 14 residues. In DNA form, the CDR3 reads TGCAGTGCGAGTAGAGGGAATAGCAATCAGCCCCAGCATTTT. It encodes CSASRGNSNQPQHF.

This sequence joins TRBV19 and TRBJ2-5; D unclear. V lost 7 bases and J lost 3, with 15 bases in between. The germline CDR1 and CDR2 sequences are LNHDA and SQIVND (reference sequence). The CDR3 sequence is 14 residues long. The CDR3 nucleotides read TGTGCCAGTACAAGTCGTTTTTCGGAAGAGACCCAGTACTTC. Its translation: CASTSRFSEETQYF.

The gene calls are TRBV5-6 and TRBJ1-3; the match to TRBD2 covers 7 bases. With the DNA end fitting TRBJ2-2 better, the J assignment may be wrong. The CDR3 totals 16 residues. Germline loops: CDR1 SGHDT, CDR2 YYEEEE. CDR3 in DNA: TGTGCCAGCAGGCGCCGTCGGGGGGCGAACACCGGGGAGCTGTTTTTT. Its protein product is CASRRRRGANTGELFF.

The J gene is TRBJ2-2, the V gene TRBV28, with D possibly matching TRBD1 (5 bases). Looked up from germline, CDR1 is MDHEN and CDR2 is SYDVKM. V shed 7 bases and J shed 5 bases, with 17 bases lying between them. This CDR3 has 15 amino acids. CDR3 DNA: TGTGCCAGCAACGACAGAGCCCTGGATACCGGGGAGCTGTTTTTT. Protein: CASNDRALDTGELFF.

The chain recombines TRBV11-1 with TRBJ1-3; D gene ambiguous. Deletions cut 6 bases from V and 2 bases from J, with 14 bases between. The length of the CDR3 is 15 residues. Germline values: CDR1 SGHAT, CDR2 FQDESV (reference sequence). The CDR3 DNA reads TGTGCCAGCAGTTCAGAGGGCTCCGCTGGAAACACCATATATTTT. Translating gives CASSSEGSAGNTIYF.

The rearrangement links TRBV10-3 to TRBJ2-7, with 8 bases that match TRBD2. This CDR3 has 14 residues. The germline CDR1 and CDR2 sequences are ENHRY and SYGVKD. V lost 5 bases to trimming and J lost 4 bases; unmatched junction nucleotides: 7. CDR3 sequence reads: CAISSRSGTYEQYF. Here the CDR3 DNA reads TGTGCCATCAGTTCGCGTAGCGGGACTTACGAGCAGTACTTC.

This clone has at least ten counts. The rearrangement links TRBV6-5 to TRBJ1-3; 7 nucleotides match TRBD1. Germline CDR1 reads MNHEY; CDR2 reads SVGAGI. CDR3 length: 13 residues. Losses at the gene ends were 6 bases for V and 4 bases for J; bases not matched to a gene: 3. The CDR3 loop reads CASRRGPGNTIYF. The CDR3 DNA reads as TGTGCCAGCAGGAGGGGGCCCGGAAACACCATATATTTT.

The chain joins TRBV12-3 or TRBV12-4 to TRBJ2-7, with 10 bases lining up with TRBD1. V dropped 6 bases and J dropped 4; count of bases not matched to a gene: 0. The CDR3 is 12 amino acids. For the CDR3, the DNA is TGTGCCAGCAGGGACAGGGGGTACGAGCAGTACTTC. Translation gives CASRDRGYEQYF.

The chain recombines TRBV19 with TRBJ2-7, with D hard to call. V was trimmed by 5 bases and J by 3 bases, leaving 17 bases between them. Germline V lookup: CDR1 LNHDA, CDR2 SQIVND (reference sequence). The CDR3 has 15 amino acids. CDR3 sequence reads: CASSGPRESVYEQYF. In nucleotides, the CDR3 is TGTGCCAGTAGTGGTCCACGAGAGAGCGTCTACGAGCAGTACTTC.

This clone was counted a few times. This sequence joins TRBV19 and TRBJ1-2, with 7 bases fitting TRBD1. The germline V gene has CDR1 LNHDA and CDR2 SQIVND (reference sequence). This CDR3 has 16 residues. J gave up 4 bases and V 4 bases, and 12 bases lay outside the gene matches. The CDR3 DNA reads as TGTGCCAGTAGTAGAAGGGGCCGACAGGGAGGCTATGGCTACACCTTC. This sequence encodes CASSRRGRQGGYGYTF.

V is TRBV5-1 and J is TRBJ2-3, with TRBD2 matching 8 bases. Germline CDR1 is SGHRS and CDR2 is YFSETQ. Trimming removed 0 bases from V and 2 bases from J; junction bases left unmatched: 5. There are 16 residues in the CDR3. CDR3 amino acids: CASSLATSGLTDTQYF. The CDR3 nucleotides are TGCGCCAGCAGCTTGGCAACTAGCGGCCTCACAGATACGCAGTATTTT. Complete variable domain (other parts from reference TRBV5-1 and TRBJ2-3): KAGVTQTPRYLIKTRGQQVTLSCSPISGHRSVSWYQQTPGQGLQFLFEYFSETQRNKGNFPGRFSGRQFSNSRSEMNVSTLELGDSALYLCASSLATSGLTDTQYFGPGTRLTVL.

This chain connects TRBV7-2 to TRBJ2-1; 9 bases match TRBD2. The CDR3 has 15 amino acids. The germline V gene encodes CDR1 SGHTA and CDR2 FQGNSA. Germline trimming cut 2 bases from V and 5 bases from J; bases unmatched to any gene: 4. The CDR3 here is CASSLLLAGNNEQFF. The CDR3 bases are TGTGCCAGCAGCTTACTGCTAGCGGGGAACAATGAGCAGTTCTTC.

This rearrangement joins TRBV28 to TRBJ2-4; TRBD2 matches at 10 bases. V lost 3 bases, J lost 6 bases, and 5 bases stayed unmatched. The CDR3 totals 15 residues. Germline V gene sequence: CDR1 MDHEN, CDR2 SYDVKM. DNA for the CDR3: TGTGCCAGCAGTTTCAGGACTAGCGGAGTAAACATTCAGTACTTC. This gives the protein CASSFRTSGVNIQYF.

The rearrangement links TRBV5-1 to TRBJ2-7; TRBD2 might be the D (6 bases). The germline gives CDR1 SGHRS, CDR2 YFSETQ. The CDR3 has 16 residues. Trimming shortened V by 5 bases and J by 2 bases, and 20 bases separated the two germline ends. The CDR3 DNA sequence: TGCGCCAGCAGGGAGGAAGCCGGGACTGGAACCTACGAGCAGTACTTC. Encoded protein: CASREEAGTGTYEQYF.

This clone has a single count. The CDR3 loop reads CASSPGRSPDTQYF. In DNA form, the CDR3 reads TGTGCCAGCTCACCCGGAAGGAGCCCAGATACGCAGTATTTT. The chain combines TRBV18 with TRBJ2-3, with D hard to call. V was pared by 3 bases and J by 4 bases, with 11 bases between. The germline V gene encodes CDR1 KGHSH and CDR2 LQKENI. This CDR3 contains 14 residues.

The J gene is TRBJ2-3, the V gene TRBV5-1; TRBD2 matches 10 bases. The V gene's germline CDR1 is SGHRS and CDR2 YFSETQ. CDR3 length: 16 residues. The V gene end was trimmed by 2 bases and the J gene end by 4 bases; junction bases not matched to a gene: 7. The DNA of the CDR3 is TGCGCCAGCAGCTTAATGGCTAGCGGGAGCTCAGATACGCAGTATTTT. It specifies CASSLMASGSSDTQYF.

The chain links TRBV5-1 to TRBJ2-7, with 10 nucleotides matching TRBD2. The CDR3 is made up of 15 amino acids. J was trimmed by 0 bases and V by 4 bases; bases with no gene match: 4. Germline assignment: CDR1 SGHRS and CDR2 YFSETQ. In DNA form, the CDR3 reads TGCGCCAGCAGCAGTAGCGGGGGGAGCTCCTACGAGCAGTACTTC. Protein product: CASSSSGGSSYEQYF. The variable domain in full, completed from reference TRBV5-1 and TRBJ2-7, reads KAGVTQTPRYLIKTRGQQVTLSCSPISGHRSVSWYQQTPGQGLQFLFEYFSETQRNKGNFPGRFSGRQFSNSRSEMNVSTLELGDSALYLCASSSSGGSSYEQYFGPGTRLTVT.

The chain recombines TRBV11-3 with TRBJ2-1, with a possible D match to TRBD2 (5 bases). Trimming removed 6 bases at V and 8 bases at J, with 14 bases between. This CDR3 region has 13 residues. CDR1 SGHNT and CDR2 YENEEA come from the germline V gene. The CDR3 DNA follows: TGTGCCAGCAGACTCGGAGGTACTGATGAGCAGTTCTTC. It codes for CASRLGGTDEQFF.

The chain employs TRBV27 and TRBJ2-2, with a possible D match to TRBD2 (6 bases). Germline CDR1 and CDR2: MNHEY and SMNVEV (reference sequence). With 9 bases removed from V and 7 bases from J, the gap between germline ends came to 18 bases. The CDR3 length is 14 residues. CDR3 region: CASPQVRGGGELFF. The CDR3 nucleotides are TGTGCCAGTCCCCAGGTAAGGGGAGGCGGGGAGCTGTTTTTT.

The rearrangement uses TRBV9 and TRBJ2-5, with TRBD1 identical over 9 bases. CDR3 length equals 15 residues. The J segment lost 7 bases and the V segment lost 0 bases, leaving 7 bases of the junction unmatched. Germline CDR1 reads SGDLS; CDR2 reads YYNGEE. In DNA, the CDR3 is TGTGCCAGCAGCGTAGGGGACAGGGACTGGGGGACCCAGTACTTC. Protein: CASSVGDRDWGTQYF.